A single sample is the source of the 17 T cell receptor beta chains below, sequenced in a study of blood T cell repertoires in COVID-19. Repertoires were generated with immunoSEQ multiplex PCR, while TCRdb's copy carries only in-frame clones and drops some. Of about 350,000 clones detected, about 88% appear once; the ten largest clones hold about 0.94%. The source material was PBMCs or T cells enriched from blood (not recorded which). The origin of the receptors is a young woman who had been exposed to COVID-19.

The chain links TRBV11-1 to TRBJ2-1; TRBD1 matches 12 bases. The V gene end was trimmed by 5 bases and the J gene end by 7 bases; junction bases not matched to a gene: 9. Germline V gene data show CDR1 as SGHAT and CDR2 as FQDESV (reference sequence). The CDR3 contains 16 residues. In DNA, the CDR3 is TGTGCCAGCAGCCCCCTGGGGACAGGGGGCAGGAATGAGCAGTTCTTC. It translates to CASSPLGTGGRNEQFF.

The CDR3 reads CASYPGTLNTEAFF. The CDR3 nucleotides read TGTGCCAGCTACCCCGGGACATTGAACACTGAAGCTTTCTTT. J is TRBJ1-1 and V is TRBV19; a possible D gene is TRBD1 (6 bases). The CDR3 covers 14 residues. Germline V CDR1 and CDR2: LNHDA, SQIVND (reference sequence). Between the trimmed V and J ends, which lost 9 bases and 0 bases, there was a span of 14 bases. Complete variable domain (other parts from reference TRBV19 and TRBJ1-1): DGGITQSPKYLFRKEGQNVTLSCEQNLNHDAMYWYRQDPGQGLRLIYYSQIVNDFQKGDIAEGYSVSREKKESFPLTVTSAQKNPTAFYLCASYPGTLNTEAFFGQGTRLTVV.

This chain connects TRBV7-2 to TRBJ2-7; 7 bases are a match to TRBD2. Germline V CDR1 and CDR2: SGHTA, FQGNSA. The J segment lost 1 base and the V segment lost 6 bases, leaving 6 bases of the junction unmatched. The CDR3 runs to 14 residues. CDR3 loop: CASSYYGGSYEQYF. In DNA, the CDR3 is TGTGCCAGCAGTTATTACGGGGGGTCCTACGAGCAGTACTTC.

The rearrangement links TRBV11-3 to TRBJ2-3; tentatively, D is TRBD2 (5 bases). In germline, CDR1 is SGHNT, CDR2 YENEEA. The CDR3 is 13 residues long. V dropped 4 bases and J dropped 8 bases, with 13 bases sitting between them. CDR3 in DNA: TGTGCCAGCAGCTCCGGGGATCGTATTACGCAGTATTTT. This codes for CASSSGDRITQYF.

In DNA form, the CDR3 reads TGCAGCGTTGTACAGGGAACTAACTATGGCTACACCTTC. Its translation is CSVVQGTNYGYTF. This sequence joins TRBV29-1 and TRBJ1-2; perhaps TRBD1 as D (6 bases). This CDR3 is built from 13 residues. The V and J ends lost 4 bases and 0 bases respectively, with 9 bases between them. Germline V lookup: CDR1 SQVTM, CDR2 ANQGSEA.

The V and J genes are TRBV14 and TRBJ2-3; 12 bases align to TRBD2. This CDR3 is 16 amino acids long. The V and J ends lost 5 bases and 4 bases, in that order; junction bases with no gene match: 7. Germline assignment: CDR1 SGHDN and CDR2 FVKESK. The CDR3 DNA reads TGTGCCAGCAGCGGACCTAGCGGGAGGGCCGCAGATACGCAGTATTTT. Its translation is CASSGPSGRAADTQYF.

The CDR3 loop reads CASSHVDRGLSPLHF. The CDR3 coding sequence is TGTGCCAGCAGCCATGTGGACAGGGGGCTTTCACCCCTCCACTTT. The chain employs TRBV14 and TRBJ1-6; 11 bases agree with TRBD1. Germline V lookup: CDR1 SGHDN, CDR2 FVKESK. The CDR3 runs to 15 residues. V was pared by 3 bases and J by 9 bases, with 4 bases of the junction left unmatched.

The V and J genes are TRBV28 and TRBJ2-7, with TRBD1 matching over 9 bases. The CDR3 is 13 residues long. Germline values: CDR1 MDHEN, CDR2 SYDVKM. The J segment lost 3 bases and the V segment lost 6 bases, leaving 3 bases of the junction unmatched. The CDR3 region is CASSGQGLYEQYF. The CDR3, as DNA: TGTGCCAGCAGCGGACAGGGGCTCTACGAGCAGTACTTC. Looking up the rest from reference TRBV28 and TRBJ2-7 gives the full variable domain: DVKVTQSSRYLVKRTGEKVFLECVQDMDHENMFWYRQDPGLGLRLIYFSYDVKMKEKGDIPEGYSVSREKKERFSLILESASTNQTSMYLCASSGQGLYEQYFGPGTRLTVT.

The V gene is TRBV19, the J gene TRBJ1-5; 8 bases align to TRBD1. V dropped 8 bases and J dropped 0; count of bases not matched to a gene: 6. There are 15 residues in the CDR3. CDR1 LNHDA and CDR2 SQIVND come from the germline V gene (reference sequence). The CDR3 spells CASGRTGNSNQPQHF. CDR3 bases: TGTGCCAGTGGCCGGACAGGGAATAGCAATCAGCCCCAGCATTTT. Full variable domain (remainder filled in from reference TRBV19 and TRBJ1-5): DGGITQSPKYLFRKEGQNVTLSCEQNLNHDAMYWYRQDPGQGLRLIYYSQIVNDFQKGDIAEGYSVSREKKESFPLTVTSAQKNPTAFYLCASGRTGNSNQPQHFGDGTRLSIL.

The chain links TRBV11-2 to TRBJ1-4, with TRBD1 matching over 9 bases. Germline CDR1 SGHAT, CDR2 FQNNGV. V trimming: 0 bases; J trimming: 11 bases; junction bases outside the gene matches: 7. This CDR3 spans 15 amino acids. The CDR3, as DNA: TGTGCCAGCAGCTTAGAGGACAGGGGAGTGAAGAAACTGTTTTTT. Encoded protein: CASSLEDRGVKKLFF.

The rearrangement links TRBV7-3 to TRBJ1-3; 7 nucleotides agree with TRBD1. This CDR3 contains 14 residues. Per germline, CDR1 SGHTA and CDR2 FQGTGA. With 5 bases clipped from V and 4 bases from J, the junction kept 5 bases outside the gene matches. The CDR3 region is CASSPQGSGNTIYF. The DNA for the CDR3 is TGTGCCAGCAGCCCACAGGGGTCCGGAAACACCATATATTTT.

This sequence joins TRBV20-1 and TRBJ2-7; tentative D call: TRBD2 (5 bases). Trimming took 3 bases from V and 5 from J, leaving 14 bases between them. The length of the CDR3 is 13 residues. Germline loops: CDR1 DFQATT, CDR2 SNEGSKA (reference sequence). CDR3 in DNA: TGCAGTGCTAGTAAGATGGGAGTCCACGAGCAGTACTTC. Encoded protein: CSASKMGVHEQYF.

This chain joins TRBV7-9 and TRBJ2-3, with D perhaps matching TRBD2 (6 bases). In germline, CDR1 is SEHNR, CDR2 FQNEAQ (reference sequence). V gave up 5 bases and J gave up 0 bases, with 15 bases separating them. The CDR3 has 16 residues. The CDR3 nucleotides read TGTGCCAGCAGCCGCGCCGGGACTCAGAGCACAGATACGCAGTATTTT. Protein sequence: CASSRAGTQSTDTQYF.

The count of this clone is one. V is TRBV3-1 (or the pseudogene TRBV3-2) and J is TRBJ1-2; the D gene is possibly TRBD1 (5 bases). The CDR3 sequence is 11 residues long. The V gene lost 4 bases and the J gene lost 5 bases, with 5 bases spanning the gap. Germline values: CDR1 LGHDT, CDR2 YNNKEL (reference sequence). CDR3 amino acids: CASSRQYGYTF. Written as DNA, the CDR3 is TGTGCCAGCAGCCGACAGTATGGCTACACCTTC.

The rearrangement uses TRBV4-1 and TRBJ2-1; D unclear. The ends were cut back, 3 bases at V and 9 bases at J, with 18 bases in the middle. Per germline, CDR1 MGHRA and CDR2 YSYEKL. This CDR3 is 15 amino acids long. Here the CDR3 reads CASSHGGANGGEQFF. CDR3 nucleotide sequence: TGCGCCAGCAGCCATGGTGGAGCCAATGGCGGTGAGCAGTTCTTC.

The V and J genes are TRBV10-3 and TRBJ1-1; 7 nucleotides match TRBD1. Germline V gives CDR1 ENHRY, CDR2 SYGVKD. V dropped 6 bases and J dropped 0; count of bases not matched to a gene: 4. This CDR3 spans 14 amino acids. This CDR3 reads CAIRLGQLNTEAFF. CDR3 coding DNA: TGTGCCATCAGGTTGGGACAGCTGAACACTGAAGCTTTCTTT.

The CDR3 region has the DNA TGTGCCACCAGCAGACAACCTCCCGGGACTGGAGAGACCCAGTACTTC. Residues: CATSRQPPGTGETQYF. V usage is TRBV15 and J usage is TRBJ2-5, with a weak D call TRBD2 (6 bases). The CDR3 loop spans 16 amino acids. Trimming took off 2 bases at V and 4 bases at J, with 17 bases between the two ends. CDR1 and CDR2 (germline): LNHNV, YYDKDF (reference sequence). Drawing the rest from reference TRBV15 and TRBJ2-5, the complete variable domain is DAMVIQNPRYQVTQFGKPVTLSCSQTLNHNVMYWYQQKSSQAPKLLFHYYDKDFNNEADTPDNFQSRRPNTSFCFLDIRSPGLGDTAMYLCATSRQPPGTGETQYFGPGTRLLVL.